A single sample gave rise to the 11 T cell receptor beta chains below, sequenced in a study of shared clonotypes between healthy human individuals (dated by TCRdb to between 2020 and 2021). CD8 naive samples consisted of CD45RO-negative cells that were positively selected for CCR7, yielding a CD45RA+CCR7+ population without TemRA cells. The library was built by means of the immunoSEQ multiplex PCR assay. TCRdb holds this immuneACCESS table with in-frame rearrangements only. Some clones are missing; in checked studies, unresolved V genes explain under half, and the rest has no known cause. The sample table records 760,000 or so clones; about 96% of these occur just once. Over 0.2% of the sample is in the top ten clones. Sequencing input: naive CD8+ T cells sorted from blood. What this sample's cell subset or site label stands for: CD45RA+CCR7+. The receptors come from a man aged 25-40 years in good health.

On this clone itself: Other DNA sequences in this sample translate to the same CDR3. The chain links TRBV27 to TRBJ1-5; 10 nucleotides agree with TRBD1. CDR1 is MNHEY and CDR2 is SMNVEV in the germline V gene (reference sequence). The CDR3 sequence is 15 residues long. The junction had 0 bases not matched to a gene; V was cut back by 2 bases and J by 2 bases. The CDR3 spells CASSLGQGGNQPQHF. DNA of the CDR3: TGTGCCAGCAGTTTAGGACAGGGGGGCAATCAGCCCCAGCATTTT.

A remark on this clone: The same CDR3 is also encoded by other DNA sequences in this sample. This chain links TRBV19 with TRBJ2-3, with a possible D match to TRBD2 (5 bases). Germline CDR1 and CDR2: LNHDA and SQIVND (reference sequence). The ends were cut back, 1 base at V and 4 bases at J, with 6 bases in the middle. The CDR3 is 13 amino acids. CDR3: CASSIVEADTQYF. The CDR3 DNA reads TGTGCCAGTAGTATAGTGGAGGCAGATACGCAGTATTTT.

This clone was observed a single time. The chain has TRBV27 and TRBJ1-4; D is uncertain. With 4 bases removed from V and 14 bases from J, the gap between germline ends came to 11 bases. Per the germline V gene, CDR1 is MNHEY and CDR2 is SMNVEV (reference sequence). The CDR3 spans 11 residues. CDR3 in amino acids: CASSSGARLFF. In DNA form, the CDR3 reads TGTGCCAGCAGTTCGGGAGCAAGGCTGTTTTTT.

The chain uses TRBV29-1 and TRBJ2-5; D is tentatively TRBD1 or TRBD2 (5 bases each). Per germline, CDR1 SQVTM and CDR2 ANQGSEA. The CDR3 totals 15 residues. V lost 0 bases, J lost 4 bases, and 15 bases lay in between. The CDR3 loop reads CSVEEVGDERETQYF. The CDR3, as DNA: TGCAGCGTTGAAGAGGTAGGGGACGAACGAGAGACCCAGTACTTC.

The rearrangement uses TRBV11-2 and TRBJ2-3, with D possibly matching TRBD1 (5 bases). Germline loops: CDR1 SGHAT, CDR2 FQNNGV. The CDR3 runs 14 residues. Trimming stripped 5 bases from V and 5 bases from J, with 14 bases between. CDR3: CASSPRQGVDTQYF. CDR3 in DNA: TGTGCCAGCAGCCCAAGGCAGGGTGTAGATACGCAGTATTTT. Looking up the rest from reference TRBV11-2 and TRBJ2-3 gives the full variable domain: EAGVAQSPRYKIIEKRQSVAFWCNPISGHATLYWYQQILGQGPKLLIQFQNNGVVDDSQLPKDRFSAERLKGVDSTLKIQPAKLEDSAVYLCASSPRQGVDTQYFGPGTRLTVL.

This chain joins TRBV27 and TRBJ2-7; TRBD2 agrees at 9 bases. From germline, CDR1 is MNHEY and CDR2 SMNVEV (reference sequence). CDR3 size: 15 residues. The V and J ends lost 2 bases and 5 bases, in that order; junction bases with no gene match: 7. CDR3 coding DNA: TGTGCCAGCAGTTTAATAGCGGGAGTTACAAACGAGCAGTACTTC. It encodes CASSLIAGVTNEQYF.

This clone showed up just a few times. The chain joins TRBV9 to TRBJ2-5; 7 bases are shared with TRBD2. Germline CDR1 SGDLS, CDR2 YYNGEE. J lost 1 base, V lost 3 bases, and 6 bases had no gene match. The CDR3 is 15 amino acids. The DNA of the CDR3 is TGTGCCAGCAGCGGATACCCGGGGGGCCAAGAGACCCAGTACTTC. Translated, it gives CASSGYPGGQETQYF. The full variable domain, in which reference TRBV9 and TRBJ2-5 provide the parts outside the CDR3, is DSGVTQTPKHLITATGQRVTLRCSPRSGDLSVYWYQQSLDQGLQFLIQYYNGEERAKGNILERFSAQQFPDLHSELNLSSLELGDSALYFCASSGYPGGQETQYFGPGTRLLVL.

The rearrangement uses TRBV5-5 and TRBJ2-7; TRBD2 might be the D (7 bases). CDR1 is SGHKS and CDR2 is YYEKEE in the germline V gene (reference sequence). The CDR3 is 17 residues long. With 1 base removed from V and 1 base from J, the gap between germline ends came to 18 bases. The CDR3 DNA reads as TGTGCCAGCAGCTTGAGCCCGGGGGGCCTTGTTTCCTACGAGCAGTACTTC. It is translated as CASSLSPGGLVSYEQYF.

With respect to this clone: Additional DNA sequences in this sample encode the identical CDR3. V usage is TRBV15 and J usage is TRBJ1-1, with D unclear. V lost 0 bases to trimming and J lost 3 bases, with 8 bases between them. Germline V CDR1 and CDR2: LNHNV, YYDKDF (reference sequence). The CDR3 contains 14 residues. CDR3 in DNA: TGTGCCACCAGCAGAGATCGAGGGTACACTGAAGCTTTCTTT. This sequence encodes CATSRDRGYTEAFF.

A word on this clone: This same CDR3 is encoded by further DNA sequences in the sample. The chain uses TRBV27 and TRBJ2-2, with 9 positions matching TRBD1. Germline values: CDR1 MNHEY, CDR2 SMNVEV (reference sequence). The CDR3 totals 14 residues. V trimming: 6 bases; J trimming: 4 bases; junction bases outside the gene matches: 3. The CDR3 spells CASRRTGATGELFF. The CDR3 DNA sequence: TGTGCCAGCAGACGGACAGGGGCCACCGGGGAGCTGTTTTTT.

This chain connects TRBV4-3 to TRBJ2-7, with 7 positions matching TRBD2. The CDR3 totals 14 residues. V was pared by 0 bases and J by 7 bases, with 6 bases of the junction left unmatched. Germline V lookup: CDR1 LGHNA, CDR2 YSLEER. The CDR3 sequence is CASSQEVGGGEQYF. CDR3 sequence (DNA): TGCGCCAGCAGCCAAGAGGTCGGGGGAGGGGAGCAGTACTTC.